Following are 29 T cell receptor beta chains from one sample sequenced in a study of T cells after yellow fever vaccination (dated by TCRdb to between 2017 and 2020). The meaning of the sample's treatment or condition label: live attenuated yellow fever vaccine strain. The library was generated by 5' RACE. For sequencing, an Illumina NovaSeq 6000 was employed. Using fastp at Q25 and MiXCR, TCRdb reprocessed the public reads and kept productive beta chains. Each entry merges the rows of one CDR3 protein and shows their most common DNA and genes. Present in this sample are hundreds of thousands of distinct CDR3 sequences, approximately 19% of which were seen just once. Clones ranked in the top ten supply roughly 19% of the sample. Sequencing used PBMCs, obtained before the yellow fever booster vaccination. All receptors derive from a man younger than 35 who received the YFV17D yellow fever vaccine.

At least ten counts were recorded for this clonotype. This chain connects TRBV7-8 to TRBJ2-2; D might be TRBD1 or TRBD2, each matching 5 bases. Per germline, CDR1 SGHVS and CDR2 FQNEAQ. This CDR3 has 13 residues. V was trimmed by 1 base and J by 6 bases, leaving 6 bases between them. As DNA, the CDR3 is TGTGCCAGCAGCTTAGTGGGGGCCGGGGAGCTGTTTTTT. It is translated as CASSLVGAGELFF.

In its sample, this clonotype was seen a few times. The CDR3 region has the DNA TGTGCCAGCAGTCTAGAGGGGACTACTTACAATGAGCAGTTCTTC. Protein product: CASSLEGTTYNEQFF. The chain links TRBV7-6 to TRBJ2-1; 7 nucleotides align to TRBD2. Trimming removed 6 bases from V and 4 bases from J; junction bases left unmatched: 9. The CDR3 sequence is 15 residues long. CDR1 and CDR2 (germline): SGHVS, FNYEAQ.

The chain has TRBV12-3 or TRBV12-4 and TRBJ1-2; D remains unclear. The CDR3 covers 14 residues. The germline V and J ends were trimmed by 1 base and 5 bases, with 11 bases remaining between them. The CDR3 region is CASSLGAGFYGYTF. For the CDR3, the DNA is TGTGCCAGCAGTTTAGGGGCCGGGTTTTATGGCTACACCTTC.

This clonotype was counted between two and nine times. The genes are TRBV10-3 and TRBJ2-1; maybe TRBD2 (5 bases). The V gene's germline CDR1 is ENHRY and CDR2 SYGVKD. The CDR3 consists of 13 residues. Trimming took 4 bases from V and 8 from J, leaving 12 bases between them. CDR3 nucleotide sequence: TGTGCCATCAGTGGACAACTAGTCGATGAGCAGTTCTTC. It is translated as CAISGQLVDEQFF.

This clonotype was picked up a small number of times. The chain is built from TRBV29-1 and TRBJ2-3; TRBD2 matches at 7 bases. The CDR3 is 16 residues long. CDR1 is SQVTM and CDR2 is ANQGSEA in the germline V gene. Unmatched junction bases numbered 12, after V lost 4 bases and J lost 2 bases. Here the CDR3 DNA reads TGCAGCGTTGTCTGGGTTGAAGCGGGACCCACAGATACGCAGTATTTT. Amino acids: CSVVWVEAGPTDTQYF.

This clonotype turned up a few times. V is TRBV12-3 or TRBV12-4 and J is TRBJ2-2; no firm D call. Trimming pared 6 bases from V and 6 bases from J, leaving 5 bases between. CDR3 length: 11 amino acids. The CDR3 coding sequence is TGTGCCAGCAGGCAGGCCGGGGAGCTGTTTTTT. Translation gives CASRQAGELFF.

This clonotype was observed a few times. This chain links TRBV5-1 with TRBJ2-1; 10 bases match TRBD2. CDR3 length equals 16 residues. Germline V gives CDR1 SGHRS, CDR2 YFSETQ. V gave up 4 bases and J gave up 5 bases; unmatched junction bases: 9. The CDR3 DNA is TGCGCCAGCAGCCTCTCCGCTAGCGGGGGACACAATGAGCAGTTCTTC. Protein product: CASSLSASGGHNEQFF.

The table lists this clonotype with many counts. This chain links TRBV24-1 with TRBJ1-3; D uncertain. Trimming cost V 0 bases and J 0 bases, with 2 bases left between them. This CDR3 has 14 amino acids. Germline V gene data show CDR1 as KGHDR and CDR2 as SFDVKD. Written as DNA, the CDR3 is TGTGCCACCAGTGATTTGCGCTCTGGAAACACCATATATTTT. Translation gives CATSDLRSGNTIYF.

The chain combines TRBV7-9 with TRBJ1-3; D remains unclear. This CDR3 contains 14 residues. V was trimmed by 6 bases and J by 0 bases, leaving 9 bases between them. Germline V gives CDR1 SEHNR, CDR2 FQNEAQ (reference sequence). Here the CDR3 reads CASRRDLSGNTIYF. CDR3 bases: TGTGCCAGCAGGAGAGACCTCTCTGGAAACACCATATATTTT. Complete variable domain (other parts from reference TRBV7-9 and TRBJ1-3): DTGVSQNPRHKITKRGQNVTFRCDPISEHNRLYWYRQTLGQGPEFLTYFQNEAQLEKSRLLSDRFSAERPKGSFSTLEIQRTEQGDSAMYLCASRRDLSGNTIYFGEGSWLTVV.

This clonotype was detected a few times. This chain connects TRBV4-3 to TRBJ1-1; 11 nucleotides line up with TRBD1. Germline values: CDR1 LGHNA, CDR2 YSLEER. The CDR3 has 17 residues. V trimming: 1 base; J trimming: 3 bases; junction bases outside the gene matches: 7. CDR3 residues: CASSQAPVGQGDTEAFF. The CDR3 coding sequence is TGCGCCAGCAGCCAAGCACCAGTGGGACAGGGGGACACTGAAGCTTTCTTT.

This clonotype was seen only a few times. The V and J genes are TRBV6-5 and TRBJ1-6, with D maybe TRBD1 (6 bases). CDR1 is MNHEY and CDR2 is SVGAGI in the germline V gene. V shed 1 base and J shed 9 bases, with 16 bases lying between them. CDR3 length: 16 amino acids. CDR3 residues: CASSYWSGGSASPLHF. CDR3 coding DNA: TGTGCCAGCAGTTACTGGTCTGGGGGCTCGGCTTCACCCCTCCACTTT.

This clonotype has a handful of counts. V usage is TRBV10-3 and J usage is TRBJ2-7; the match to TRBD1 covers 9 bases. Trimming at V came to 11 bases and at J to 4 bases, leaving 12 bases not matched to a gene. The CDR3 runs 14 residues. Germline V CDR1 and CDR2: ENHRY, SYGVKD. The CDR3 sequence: CASTPGQGQYEQYF. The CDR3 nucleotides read TGTGCCTCTACCCCGGGACAGGGACAATACGAGCAGTACTTC.

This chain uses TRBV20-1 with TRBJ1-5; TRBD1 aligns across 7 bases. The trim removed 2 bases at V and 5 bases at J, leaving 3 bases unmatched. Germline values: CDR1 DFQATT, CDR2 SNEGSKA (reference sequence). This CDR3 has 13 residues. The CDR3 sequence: CSARRDSDQPQHF. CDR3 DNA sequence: TGCAGTGCTAGAAGGGACAGTGATCAGCCCCAGCATTTT.

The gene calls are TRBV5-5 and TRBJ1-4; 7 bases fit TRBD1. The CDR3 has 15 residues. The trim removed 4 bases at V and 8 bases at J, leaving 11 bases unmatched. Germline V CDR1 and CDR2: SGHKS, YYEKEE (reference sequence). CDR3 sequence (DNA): TGTGCCAGCAGCGATGACAGGGACGGGGGAGAAAAACTGTTTTTT. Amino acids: CASSDDRDGGEKLFF.

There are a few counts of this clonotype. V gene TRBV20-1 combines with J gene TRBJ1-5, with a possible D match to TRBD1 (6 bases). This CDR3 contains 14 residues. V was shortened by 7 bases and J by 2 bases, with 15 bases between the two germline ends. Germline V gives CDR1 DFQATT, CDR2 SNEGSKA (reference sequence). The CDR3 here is CSGEQGGRNQPQHF. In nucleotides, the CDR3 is TGCAGTGGCGAACAGGGTGGGCGCAATCAGCCCCAGCATTTT.

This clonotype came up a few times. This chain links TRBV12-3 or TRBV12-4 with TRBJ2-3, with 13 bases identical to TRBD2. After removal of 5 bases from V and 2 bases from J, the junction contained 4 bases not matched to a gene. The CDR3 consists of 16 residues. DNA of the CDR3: TGTGCCAGCAGTAGACTAGCGGGGGGCCACACAGATACGCAGTATTTT. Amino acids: CASSRLAGGHTDTQYF.

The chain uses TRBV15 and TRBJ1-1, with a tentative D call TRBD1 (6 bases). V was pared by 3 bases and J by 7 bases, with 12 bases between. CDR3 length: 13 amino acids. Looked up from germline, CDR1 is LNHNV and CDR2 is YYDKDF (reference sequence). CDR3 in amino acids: CATSSRGGIEAFF. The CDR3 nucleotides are TGTGCCACCAGCAGTCGAGGGGGAATTGAAGCTTTCTTT. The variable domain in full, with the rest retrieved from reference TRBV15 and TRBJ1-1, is DAMVIQNPRYQVTQFGKPVTLSCSQTLNHNVMYWYQQKSSQAPKLLFHYYDKDFNNEADTPDNFQSRRPNTSFCFLDIRSPGLGDTAMYLCATSSRGGIEAFFGQGTRLTVV.

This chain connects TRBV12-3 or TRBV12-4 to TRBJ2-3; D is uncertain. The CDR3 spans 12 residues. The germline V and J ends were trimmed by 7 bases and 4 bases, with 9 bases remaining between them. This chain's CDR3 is CASKADADTQYF. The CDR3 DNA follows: TGTGCCAGCAAGGCAGACGCAGATACGCAGTATTTT.

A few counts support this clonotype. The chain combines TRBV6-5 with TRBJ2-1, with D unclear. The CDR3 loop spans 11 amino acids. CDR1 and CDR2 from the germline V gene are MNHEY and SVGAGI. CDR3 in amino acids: CPKGRYNEQFF. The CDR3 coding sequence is TGTCCCAAGGGCAGGTACAATGAGCAGTTCTTC.

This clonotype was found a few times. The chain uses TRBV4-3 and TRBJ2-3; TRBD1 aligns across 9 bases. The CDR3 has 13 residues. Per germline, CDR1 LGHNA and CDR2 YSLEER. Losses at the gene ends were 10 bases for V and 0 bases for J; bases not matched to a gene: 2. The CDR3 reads CAIDRGSTDTQYF. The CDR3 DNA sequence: TGCGCCATCGACAGGGGGAGCACAGATACGCAGTATTTT.

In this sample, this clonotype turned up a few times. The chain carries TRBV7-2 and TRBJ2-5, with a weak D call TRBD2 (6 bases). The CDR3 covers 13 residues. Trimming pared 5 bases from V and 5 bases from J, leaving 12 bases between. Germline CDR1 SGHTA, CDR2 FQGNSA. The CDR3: CASSRTITETQYF. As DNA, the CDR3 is TGTGCCAGCAGCAGGACTATTACGGAGACCCAGTACTTC.

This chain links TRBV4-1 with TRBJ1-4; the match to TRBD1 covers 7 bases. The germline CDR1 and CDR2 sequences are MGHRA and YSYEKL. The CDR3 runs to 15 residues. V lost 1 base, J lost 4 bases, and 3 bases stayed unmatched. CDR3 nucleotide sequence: TGCGCCAGCAGCCAAGGGTCAGGGGGTAATGAAAAACTGTTTTTT. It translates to CASSQGSGGNEKLFF.

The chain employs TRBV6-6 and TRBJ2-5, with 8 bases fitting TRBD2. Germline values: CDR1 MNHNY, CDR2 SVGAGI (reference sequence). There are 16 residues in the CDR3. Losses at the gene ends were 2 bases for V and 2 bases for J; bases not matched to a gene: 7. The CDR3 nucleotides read TGTGCCAGCAGTTACCCTCGGATAGCGGGACAAGAGACCCAGTACTTC. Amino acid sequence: CASSYPRIAGQETQYF.

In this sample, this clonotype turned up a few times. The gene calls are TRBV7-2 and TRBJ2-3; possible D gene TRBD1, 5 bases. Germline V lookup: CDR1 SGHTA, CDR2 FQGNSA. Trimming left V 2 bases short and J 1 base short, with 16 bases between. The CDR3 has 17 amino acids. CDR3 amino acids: CASSLRGLLQGTDTQYF. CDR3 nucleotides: TGTGCCAGCAGCTTAAGGGGCCTACTTCAGGGCACAGATACGCAGTATTTT.

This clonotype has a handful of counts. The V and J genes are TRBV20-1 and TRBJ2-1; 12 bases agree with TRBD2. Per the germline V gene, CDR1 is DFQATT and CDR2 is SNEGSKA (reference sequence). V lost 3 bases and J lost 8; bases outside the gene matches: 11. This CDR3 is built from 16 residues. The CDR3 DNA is TGCAGTGCTAGTTTCTCTAGCGGGGGGGCTCGGGATGAGCAGTTCTTC. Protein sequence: CSASFSSGGARDEQFF.

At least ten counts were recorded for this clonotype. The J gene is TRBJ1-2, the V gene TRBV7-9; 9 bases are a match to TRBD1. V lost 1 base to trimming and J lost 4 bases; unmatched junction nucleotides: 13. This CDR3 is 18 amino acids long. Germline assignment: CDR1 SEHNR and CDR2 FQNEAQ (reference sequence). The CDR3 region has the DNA TGTGCCAGCAGCTTAGGGAACCCAGCGGGACAGGGTCGCTATGGCTACACCTTC. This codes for CASSLGNPAGQGRYGYTF.

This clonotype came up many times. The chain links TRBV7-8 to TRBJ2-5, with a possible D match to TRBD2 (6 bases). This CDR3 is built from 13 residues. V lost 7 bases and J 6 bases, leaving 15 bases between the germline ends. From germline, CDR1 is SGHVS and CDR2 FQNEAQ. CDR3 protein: CASTQRRGKTQYF. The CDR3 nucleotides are TGTGCCAGCACCCAGCGGCGGGGAAAGACCCAGTACTTC.

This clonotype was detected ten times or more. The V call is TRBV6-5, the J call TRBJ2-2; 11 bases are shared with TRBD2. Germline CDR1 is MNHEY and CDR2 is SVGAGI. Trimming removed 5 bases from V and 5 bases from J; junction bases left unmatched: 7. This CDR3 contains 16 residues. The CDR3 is CASSDKGLAVTGELFF. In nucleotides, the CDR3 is TGTGCCAGCAGTGACAAGGGACTAGCGGTGACCGGGGAGCTGTTTTTT.

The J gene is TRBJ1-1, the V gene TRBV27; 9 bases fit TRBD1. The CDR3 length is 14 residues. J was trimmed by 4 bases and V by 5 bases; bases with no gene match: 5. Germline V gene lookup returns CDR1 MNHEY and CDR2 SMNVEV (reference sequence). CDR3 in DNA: TGTGCCAGCAGTCCCGTGACAGGGGGCACTGAAGCTTTCTTT. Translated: CASSPVTGGTEAFF.